The 2 T cell receptor beta chains below were found in one sample sequenced in a study of T cell responses to AZD1222 COVID-19 vaccine. Profiled with immunoSEQ multiplex PCR; TCRdb holds only in-frame clones, not every one. The data show roughly 80,000 clones, around 90% seen once. Here the sequenced sample was peripheral blood, taken on day 0 of AZD1222 vaccination. The receptor set was obtained from an adult in good health.

The chain is built from TRBV5-1 and TRBJ2-3; 14 positions agree with TRBD2. The CDR3 spans 18 residues. In germline, CDR1 is SGHRS, CDR2 YFSETQ. V lost 1 base and J lost 0; bases outside the gene matches: 4. The CDR3 DNA reads as TGCGCCAGCAGCTTGATGGGGACTAGCGGGGGAAGCACAGATACGCAGTATTTT. Its protein is CASSLMGTSGGSTDTQYF.

The chain has TRBV6-6 and TRBJ2-1, with TRBD2 matching over 12 bases. V lost 6 bases, J lost 9 bases, and 3 bases stayed unmatched. Looked up from germline, CDR1 is MNHNY and CDR2 is SVGAGI (reference sequence). The CDR3 is 13 residues long. Here the CDR3 reads CASRTSGGGEQFF. In DNA form, the CDR3 reads TGTGCCAGCAGGACTAGCGGGGGTGGTGAGCAGTTCTTC.